This T cell receptor (beta chain) was observed in a study of shared T cell receptors in the human thymus. The CDR3 consists of 16 residues. Sequencing used immunoSEQ multiplex PCR; TCRdb keeps in-frame clones, though not all of them. The table lists just under 550,000 clones, approximately 78% of them singletons. This same sample was also taken into another study, of human thymus T cells. This second study notes: Each of the donors was a healthy Finnish infant who was undergoing open corrective cardiac surgery for congenital heart defects. Thymus tissue was removed during corrective cardiac surgery. What appeared biased in thymic and blood repertoires was the usage of V and J genes.

This clonotype was sampled from a boy younger than two with a congenital heart defect. The sample consisted of thymocytes. The gene calls are TRBV21-1 and TRBJ2-7; the table's D call TRBD1 went unverified against the DNA. TRBV21-1 is reported as a pseudogene. CDR3 sequence: CASSNHPTGPDYEQYF. CDR3 bases: TGTGCCAGCAGCAATCACCCGACAGGACCCGACTACGAGCAGTACTTC.